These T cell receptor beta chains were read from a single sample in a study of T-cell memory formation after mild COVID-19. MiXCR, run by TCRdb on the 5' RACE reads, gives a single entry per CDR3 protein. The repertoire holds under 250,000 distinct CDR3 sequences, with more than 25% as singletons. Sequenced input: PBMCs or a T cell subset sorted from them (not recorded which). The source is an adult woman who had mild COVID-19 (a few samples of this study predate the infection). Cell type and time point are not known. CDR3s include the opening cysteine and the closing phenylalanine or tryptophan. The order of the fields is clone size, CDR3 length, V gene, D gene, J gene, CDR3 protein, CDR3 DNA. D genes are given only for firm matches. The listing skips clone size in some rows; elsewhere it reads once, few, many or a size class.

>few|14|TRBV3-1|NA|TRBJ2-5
CASSQATEQETQYF
TGTGCCAGCAGCCAAGCGACAGAACAAGAGACCCAGTACTTC
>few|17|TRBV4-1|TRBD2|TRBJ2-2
CASSQGGSGGPTGELFF
TGCGCCAGCAGCCAAGGCGGGAGCGGGGGGCCCACCGGGGAGCTGTTTTTT
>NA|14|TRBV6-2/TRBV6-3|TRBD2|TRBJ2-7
CASGQAGVRYEQYF
TGTGCCAGCGGGCAAGCGGGAGTGAGGTACGAGCAGTACTTC
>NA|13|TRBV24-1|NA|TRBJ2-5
CATSDLHVGTQYF
TGTGCCACCAGTGATTTACATGTGGGGACCCAGTACTTC
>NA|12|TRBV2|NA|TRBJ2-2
CASRGYTGELFF
TGTGCCAGCAGGGGGTACACCGGGGAGCTGTTTTTT
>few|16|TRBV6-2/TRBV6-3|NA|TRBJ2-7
CASSTNLRDSQLEQYF
TGTGCCAGCAGTACAAACCTCCGGGACTCGCAGCTCGAGCAGTACTTC
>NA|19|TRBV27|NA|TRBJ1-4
CASKSHPRRGTRDNEKLFF
TGTGCCAGCAAGTCTCACCCACGACGAGGGACACGGGATAATGAAAAACTGTTTTTT
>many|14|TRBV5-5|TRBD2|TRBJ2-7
CASSTTSGPYEQYF
TGTGCCAGCAGTACGACTAGCGGTCCCTACGAGCAGTACTTC
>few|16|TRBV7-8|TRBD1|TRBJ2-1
CASSLVVGQGNNEQFF
TGTGCCAGCAGCTTAGTTGTGGGACAGGGGAACAATGAGCAGTTCTTC
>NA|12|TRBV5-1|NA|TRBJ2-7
CASSFERYEQYF
TGCGCCAGCAGCTTTGAACGCTACGAGCAGTACTTC
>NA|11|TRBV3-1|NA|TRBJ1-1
CASSQGFSAFF
TGTGCCAGCAGCCAAGGTTTTTCGGCTTTCTTT
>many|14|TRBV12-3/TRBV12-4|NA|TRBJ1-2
CASSLGPHASGYTF
TGTGCCAGCAGTTTAGGTCCCCACGCCAGTGGCTACACCTTC
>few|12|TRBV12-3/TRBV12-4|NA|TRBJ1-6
CASNMPNSPLHF
TGTGCCAGCAATATGCCGAATTCACCCCTCCACTTT
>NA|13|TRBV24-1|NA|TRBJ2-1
CATSDFGGDEQFF
TGTGCCACCAGTGATTTTGGCGGGGATGAGCAGTTCTTC
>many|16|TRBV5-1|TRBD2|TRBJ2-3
CASSLTGRASTDTQYF
TGCGCCAGCAGCTTGACGGGGAGGGCATCCACAGATACGCAGTATTTT
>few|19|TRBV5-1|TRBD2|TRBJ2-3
CASSLERLAGGASTDTQYF
TGCGCCAGCAGCTTGGAGAGACTAGCGGGGGGCGCTAGCACAGATACGCAGTATTTT
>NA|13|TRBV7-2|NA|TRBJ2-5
CASTGRTQETQYF
TGTGCCAGCACAGGGAGGACCCAAGAGACCCAGTACTTC
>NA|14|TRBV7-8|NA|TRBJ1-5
CASSLVNSNQPQHF
TGTGCCAGCAGCTTAGTTAATAGCAATCAGCCCCAGCATTTT
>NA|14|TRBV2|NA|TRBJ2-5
CADKGRTQSETQYF
TGTGCGGATAAGGGGCGAACGCAGTCAGAGACCCAGTACTTC
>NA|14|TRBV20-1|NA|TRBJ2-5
CSALRDTYQETQYF
TGCAGTGCTCTCCGGGACACGTACCAAGAGACCCAGTACTTC
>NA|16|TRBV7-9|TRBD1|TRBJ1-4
CASSDRGRGRNEKLFF
TGTGCCAGCAGCGACAGGGGTAGGGGACGTAATGAAAAACTGTTTTTT
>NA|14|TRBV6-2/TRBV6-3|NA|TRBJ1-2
CASSYLGQGYGYTF
TGTGCCAGCAGTTACCTGGGGCAGGGCTATGGCTACACCTTC